This entry lists 29 T cell receptor beta chains sequenced from one sample in a study of blood T cells in healthy people across ages. For the second PCR, which ran for roughly 6 to 11 cycles, a sample-barcoded 5' primer and a J-beta primer mix were used. TCRdb passed the 5' RACE reads through MiXCR, listing each CDR3 protein once. The sample has 540,000 or so distinct CDR3 sequences, less than 25% seen once. The same specimen was also included in a second study, on T cells of mothers and their children.

Sequenced sample: blood. Receptors were obtained from a boy aged 5-17 years in good health.

This clonotype was seen more than once but under ten times. This chain links TRBV19 with TRBJ2-1; 8 nucleotides agree with TRBD1. The CDR3 spans 15 residues. Trimming at V came to 4 bases and at J to 5 bases, leaving 7 bases not matched to a gene. CDR1 and CDR2 (germline): LNHDA, SQIVND (reference sequence). The chain's CDR3 is CASSTIRGLDNEQFF. The CDR3 DNA follows: TGTGCCAGTAGTACCATCAGGGGGCTAGACAATGAGCAGTTCTTC.

The chain carries TRBV20-1 and TRBJ2-3; TRBD1 matches at 9 bases. V lost 6 bases to trimming and J lost 3 bases; unmatched junction nucleotides: 7. CDR3 length: 14 amino acids. Per the germline V gene, CDR1 is DFQATT and CDR2 is SNEGSKA (reference sequence). The CDR3 DNA sequence: TGCAGTGCCCTGGACAGGGGTGAAACAGATACGCAGTATTTT. Residues: CSALDRGETDTQYF.

In its sample, this clonotype was seen a few times. Compared with germline, one end of the junction differs, possibly owing to a read error. V is TRBV6-5 and J is TRBJ2-3; D perhaps matches TRBD2 (7 bases). The CDR3 is 14 residues long. Per germline, CDR1 MNHEY and CDR2 SVGAGI. The CDR3: CASSSGGRTDMQYF. In DNA form, the CDR3 reads TGTGCCAGCAGTTCGGGGGGCCGCACAGATATGCAGTATTTT.

The chain joins TRBV7-8 to TRBJ1-1; D remains ambiguous. The CDR3 covers 15 residues. The V end was cut by 5 bases, the J end by 1 base, with 14 bases between. Germline V CDR1 and CDR2: SGHVS, FQNEAQ. The CDR3 coding sequence is TGTGCCAGCAGCCCAATGAGGCCGACGAACACTGAAGCTTTCTTT. Translating gives CASSPMRPTNTEAFF. The entire variable domain, with the rest obtained from reference TRBV7-8 and TRBJ1-1, is as follows: GAGVSQSPRYKVAKRGQDVALRCDPISGHVSLFWYQQALGQGPEFLTYFQNEAQLDKSGLPSDRFFAERPEGSVSTLKIQRTQQEDSAVYLCASSPMRPTNTEAFFGQGTRLTVV.

This clonotype was recorded a few times. The V gene is TRBV9, the J gene TRBJ2-5, with 7 bases aligning to TRBD1. The trim removed 4 bases at V and 5 bases at J, leaving 14 bases unmatched. CDR3 length equals 16 residues. Germline CDR1 SGDLS, CDR2 YYNGEE. DNA for the CDR3: TGTGCCAGCAGCCCCCAAGCCGACAGGGTGGCTGAGACCCAGTACTTC. Protein product: CASSPQADRVAETQYF. Full variable domain (missing parts from reference TRBV9 and TRBJ2-5): DSGVTQTPKHLITATGQRVTLRCSPRSGDLSVYWYQQSLDQGLQFLIQYYNGEERAKGNILERFSAQQFPDLHSELNLSSLELGDSALYFCASSPQADRVAETQYFGPGTRLLVL.

This rearrangement joins TRBV7-3 to TRBJ2-5; TRBD1 matches 7 bases. The V gene end was trimmed by 3 bases and the J gene end by 4 bases; junction bases not matched to a gene: 14. The CDR3 totals 17 residues. Germline V lookup: CDR1 SGHTA, CDR2 FQGTGA. The CDR3 is CASSLGKRGRLGETQYF. DNA of the CDR3: TGTGCCAGCAGCTTGGGCAAAAGGGGGCGCCTCGGAGAGACCCAGTACTTC.

This clonotype was found a few times. The chain combines TRBV7-2 with TRBJ2-5; the D is unclear. The V gene lost 0 bases and the J gene lost 5 bases, with 13 bases spanning the gap. The CDR3 contains 15 residues. CDR1 and CDR2 from the germline V gene are SGHTA and FQGNSA. For the CDR3, the DNA is TGTGCCAGCAGCTTAGCGTACCTTTCCCGTGAGACCCAGTACTTC. Protein product: CASSLAYLSRETQYF.

This clonotype occurred many times. The V call is TRBV15, the J call TRBJ2-5, with D perhaps assigned TRBD1 or TRBD2 (7 bases each). The CDR3 extends over 16 amino acids. CDR1 and CDR2 from the germline V gene are LNHNV and YYDKDF (reference sequence). The ends were cut back, 0 bases at V and 6 bases at J, with 17 bases in the middle. CDR3 coding DNA: TGTGCCACCAGCAGAGATCAGGGGGGGCCGGTAAAGACCCAGTACTTC. Its translation is CATSRDQGGPVKTQYF.

The chain links TRBV7-9 to TRBJ1-5; 8 positions match TRBD1. The CDR3 is made up of 15 amino acids. Germline V gene sequence: CDR1 SEHNR, CDR2 FQNEAQ (reference sequence). The ends lost 6 bases at V and 3 bases at J; junction bases unmatched: 7. The CDR3 loop reads CASSSGGSYNQPQHF. In DNA, the CDR3 is TGTGCCAGCAGTTCAGGGGGCTCGTACAATCAGCCCCAGCATTTT.

At least ten counts were recorded for this clonotype. This chain uses TRBV28 with TRBJ2-1, with a possible D match to TRBD1 (6 bases). Germline CDR1 and CDR2: MDHEN and SYDVKM. This CDR3 spans 16 amino acids. Trimming left V 5 bases short and J 0 bases short, with 14 bases between. The CDR3 loop is CASSRQDSSSYNEQFF. CDR3 in DNA: TGTGCCAGCAGTCGACAGGACTCGAGCTCCTACAATGAGCAGTTCTTC.

CDR3 amino acids: CSAWTSGQETQYF. The CDR3 DNA sequence: TGCAGTGCCTGGACTAGCGGACAAGAGACCCAGTACTTC. The chain links TRBV20-1 to TRBJ2-5; 10 nucleotides line up with TRBD2. The V and J ends lost 6 bases and 2 bases, in that order; junction bases with no gene match: 3. The CDR3 runs to 13 residues. Looked up from germline, CDR1 is DFQATT and CDR2 is SNEGSKA (reference sequence).

A few counts support this clonotype. At one of its ends the junction is not consistent with the germline gene, which may arise from a read error. This sequence joins TRBV4-2 and TRBJ2-7, with TRBD2 identical over 12 bases. The CDR3 covers 15 residues. Germline V gene sequence: CDR1 LGHNA, CDR2 YNFKEQ. CDR3 loop: CASSQVTSGSLEQCF. CDR3 DNA: TGTGCCAGCAGCCAAGTGACTAGCGGGAGTCTCGAGCAGTGCTTC.

The J gene is TRBJ1-2, the V gene TRBV6-1; no reliable D call. Trimming stripped 2 bases from V and 5 bases from J, with 15 bases between. This CDR3 is 15 amino acids long. The germline gives CDR1 MNHNS, CDR2 SASEGT. The CDR3 nucleotides read TGTGCCAGCAGTGAACAACATGAACCGGTTTATGGCTACACCTTC. This gives the protein CASSEQHEPVYGYTF.

The chain employs TRBV7-2 and TRBJ1-4; D call uncertain. Germline V gene data show CDR1 as SGHTA and CDR2 as FQGNSA. This CDR3 is built from 14 residues. Trimming cost V 5 bases and J 8 bases, with 15 bases left between them. The CDR3 DNA follows: TGTGCCAGCAGCGGGCCAACCAGGAGCGAAAAACTGTTTTTT. Protein sequence: CASSGPTRSEKLFF. Using reference TRBV7-2 and TRBJ1-4 for the parts outside the CDR3, the full variable domain is GAGVSQSPSNKVTEKGKDVELRCDPISGHTALYWYRQSLGQGLEFLIYFQGNSAPDKSGLPSDRFSAERTGGSVSTLTIQRTQQEDSAVYLCASSGPTRSEKLFFGSGTQLSVL.

This clonotype was found a few times. The chain combines TRBV7-2 with TRBJ1-1, with D hard to call. The V gene's germline CDR1 is SGHTA and CDR2 FQGNSA. The V gene lost 5 bases and the J gene lost 3 bases, with 10 bases spanning the gap. The CDR3 runs 13 residues. The CDR3 DNA reads TGTGCCAGCAGCCCTGGGTTTTACACTGAAGCTTTCTTT. As protein: CASSPGFYTEAFF.

This clonotype was found a few times. The rearrangement uses TRBV19 and TRBJ2-2; D perhaps matches TRBD2 (6 bases). Trimming removed 11 bases from V and 1 base from J, with 17 bases in between. The CDR3 totals 15 residues. In germline, CDR1 is LNHDA, CDR2 SQIVND (reference sequence). CDR3 bases: TGTGCCCCCAAGTGGAGGGCTTTGAACACCGGGGAGCTGTTTTTT. It encodes CAPKWRALNTGELFF.

The V and J genes are TRBV6-6 and TRBJ2-5; D gene unclear. This CDR3 comprises 14 residues. Germline assignment: CDR1 MNHNY and CDR2 SVGAGI (reference sequence). The ends were cut back, 0 bases at V and 3 bases at J, with 8 bases in the middle. The CDR3 sequence: CASSYSKGKETQYF. The CDR3 nucleotides read TGTGCCAGCAGTTACTCGAAAGGGAAAGAGACCCAGTACTTC.

This clonotype appeared a single time. The chain has TRBV9 and TRBJ2-3, with D possibly called TRBD1 or TRBD2 (5 bases each). Germline V gene sequence: CDR1 SGDLS, CDR2 YYNGEE. The CDR3 totals 16 residues. The V end lost 0 bases, the J end lost 1 base, and 12 bases lay between the germline ends. The CDR3 DNA reads as TGTGCCAGCAGCGTAGCCATCCGGGACGGCACAGATACGCAGTATTTT. Residues: CASSVAIRDGTDTQYF.

The V call is TRBV6-2 or TRBV6-3, the J call TRBJ2-7; the D is unclear. The ends were cut back, 0 bases at V and 3 bases at J, with 6 bases in the middle. The CDR3 length is 13 residues. Per germline, CDR1 MNHEY and CDR2 SVGEGT. CDR3 DNA sequence: TGTGCCAGCAGTTACTCAGGGATCTACGAGCAGTACTTC. Protein: CASSYSGIYEQYF.

This clonotype was counted only a few times. The rearrangement joins TRBV4-1 to TRBJ2-3; 12 bases are shared with TRBD2. The V and J ends lost 2 bases and 0 bases, in that order; junction bases with no gene match: 3. This CDR3 spans 17 amino acids. Per germline, CDR1 MGHRA and CDR2 YSYEKL. CDR3 DNA sequence: TGCGCCAGCAGCCAACTAGCGGGAGGGGGGAGCACAGATACGCAGTATTTT. It is translated as CASSQLAGGGSTDTQYF.

The chain combines TRBV7-2 with TRBJ1-3; 12 positions match TRBD1. The CDR3 spans 17 residues. V gave up 4 bases and J gave up 2 bases; unmatched junction bases: 6. CDR1 and CDR2 from the germline V gene are SGHTA and FQGNSA. The CDR3 loop reads CASSSAGQGAPGNTIYF. CDR3 nucleotide sequence: TGTGCCAGCAGCTCCGCGGGACAGGGGGCACCTGGAAACACCATATATTTT.

This clonotype was observed a handful of times. Its ends do not fully match the called genes, so a read error is possible. V usage is TRBV7-7 and J usage is TRBJ2-1; TRBD1 aligns across 9 bases. The CDR3 is made up of 17 amino acids. The germline V gene has CDR1 SSHAT and CDR2 FNYEAQ (reference sequence). Here the CDR3 reads CASSVGLGTGSINEQFF. Here the CDR3 DNA reads TGTGCTAGCAGCGTGGGGCTGGGGACAGGGAGTATAAATGAGCAGTTCTTC.

J is TRBJ2-7 and V is TRBV20-1; TRBD2 aligns across 7 bases. CDR3 size: 14 residues. Per germline, CDR1 DFQATT and CDR2 SNEGSKA (reference sequence). J gave up 3 bases and V 3 bases, and 8 bases lay outside the gene matches. Written as DNA, the CDR3 is TGCAGTGCTAGTTGGGAGGGCCAACTCTACGAGCAGTACTTC. Residues: CSASWEGQLYEQYF.

This chain joins TRBV20-1 and TRBJ2-7; 8 bases match TRBD2. The germline V gene has CDR1 DFQATT and CDR2 SNEGSKA (reference sequence). V dropped 0 bases and J dropped 2; count of bases not matched to a gene: 6. The CDR3 runs 15 residues. The CDR3 protein is CSARETTSGTYEQYF. CDR3 nucleotides: TGCAGTGCTAGAGAAACTACTAGCGGAACCTACGAGCAGTACTTC.

This clonotype has more than one count but fewer than ten. The gene calls are TRBV5-1 and TRBJ1-2; D gene unclear. Trimming removed 4 bases from V and 6 bases from J, with 13 bases in between. In germline, CDR1 is SGHRS, CDR2 YFSETQ. The CDR3 is made up of 13 amino acids. The CDR3 loop is CASSPEGGNGYTF. CDR3 coding DNA: TGCGCCAGCAGCCCAGAGGGTGGTAATGGCTACACCTTC.

This sequence joins TRBV28 and TRBJ2-3, with D perhaps assigned TRBD1 or TRBD2 (6 bases each). The CDR3 is made up of 15 amino acids. Germline lookup yields CDR1 MDHEN and CDR2 SYDVKM. Trimming stripped 7 bases from V and 2 bases from J, with 16 bases between. Here the CDR3 DNA reads TGTGCCAGCACCCTTCCGGGGGCCCACACAGATACGCAGTATTTT. It codes for CASTLPGAHTDTQYF.

This clonotype was recorded a few times. The chain joins TRBV27 to TRBJ2-1; 9 bases are shared with TRBD2. Germline V gives CDR1 MNHEY, CDR2 SMNVEV (reference sequence). This CDR3 is 15 amino acids long. V gave up 5 bases and J gave up 4 bases; unmatched junction bases: 6. CDR3 in DNA: TGTGCCAGCAGTCCGGATAGCGGGGGTTACAATGAGCAGTTCTTC. Amino acids: CASSPDSGGYNEQFF.

The chain recombines TRBV5-1 with TRBJ2-5, with D tentatively TRBD1 (5 bases). This CDR3 has 13 residues. The V end lost 2 bases, the J end lost 7 bases, and 12 bases lay between the germline ends. Germline values: CDR1 SGHRS, CDR2 YFSETQ. The DNA for the CDR3 is TGCGCCAGCAGCTTTCAGGGTCAAAGGACCCAGTACTTC. As protein: CASSFQGQRTQYF. Looking up the rest from reference TRBV5-1 and TRBJ2-5 gives the full variable domain: KAGVTQTPRYLIKTRGQQVTLSCSPISGHRSVSWYQQTPGQGLQFLFEYFSETQRNKGNFPGRFSGRQFSNSRSEMNVSTLELGDSALYLCASSFQGQRTQYFGPGTRLLVL.

A single count supports this clonotype. The chain uses TRBV6-6 and TRBJ1-4; weak D call: TRBD1 (5 bases). The CDR3 extends over 15 amino acids. Germline-derived CDR1 and CDR2 are MNHNY and SVGAGI (reference sequence). V was shortened by 0 bases and J by 3 bases, with 8 bases between the two germline ends. The CDR3 DNA follows: TGTGCCAGCAGTTACTCAGGGGAGGCTAATGAAAAACTGTTTTTT. It is translated as CASSYSGEANEKLFF.